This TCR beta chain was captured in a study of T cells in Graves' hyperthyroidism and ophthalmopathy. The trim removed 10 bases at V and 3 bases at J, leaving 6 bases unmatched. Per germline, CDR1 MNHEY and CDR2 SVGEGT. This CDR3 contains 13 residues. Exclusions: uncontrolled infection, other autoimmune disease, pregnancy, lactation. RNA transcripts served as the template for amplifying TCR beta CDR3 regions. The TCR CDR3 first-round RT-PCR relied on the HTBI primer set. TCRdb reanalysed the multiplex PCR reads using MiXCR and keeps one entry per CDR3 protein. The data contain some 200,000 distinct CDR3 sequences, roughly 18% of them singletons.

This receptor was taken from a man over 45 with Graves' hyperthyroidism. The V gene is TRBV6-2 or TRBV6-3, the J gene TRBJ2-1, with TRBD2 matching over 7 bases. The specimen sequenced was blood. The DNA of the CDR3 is TGTGCCACGTGGGGGGGACTCTACAATGAGCAGTTCTTC. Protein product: CATWGGLYNEQFF.